This T cell receptor (beta chain) was profiled in a study of T-cell memory formation after mild COVID-19. This clonotype has a handful of counts. The CDR3 spans 14 residues. The germline V and J ends were trimmed by 5 bases and 1 base, with 10 bases remaining between them. Germline V gives CDR1 MGHDK, CDR2 SYGVNS. Libraries for TCRalpha and TCRbeta carried sample barcodes and unique molecular identifiers via 5'RACE. TCRdb reprocessed the 5' RACE reads via MiXCR and lists one record per CDR3 protein. The sample yields 250,000 to 300,000 distinct CDR3 sequences, around 16% seen once. Sequencing input: PBMCs or a T cell subset sorted from them (not recorded which). The V call is TRBV25-1, the J call TRBJ2-3, with D uncertain. This sequence was found in a young man who had mild COVID-19 (a few samples of this study predate the infection). Cell type and time point are not known. The CDR3 reads CASSLVGRTDTQYF. The CDR3 bases are TGTGCCAGCAGTTTAGTCGGGCGCACAGATACGCAGTATTTT.